This T cell receptor beta chain stems from a study of spatial heterogeneity in lung cancer. About the research overall: Available follow-up PBMC samples were sequenced, at a median of about 2 years post-resection. Alpha-chain sequences were consistently detected in smaller numbers than beta-chain sequences. Study results and limitations: The study found ubiquitous expanded tumor TCRs in blood more at resection than follow-up.

As for this clonotype: Its target is not known.

The sample's time point: blood at routine non-recurrence follow-up after resection. Researchers sequenced whole RNA taken from tumor, nontumor lung or frozen PBMC without sorting. Each TCR cDNA molecule bore a unique molecular identifier. TCRdb reanalysed the 5' RACE reads using MiXCR and keeps one entry per CDR3 protein. The sample yields 95,000 to 130,000 distinct CDR3 sequences, over 9% seen once. The starting material was PBMCs, obtained at follow-up. This sequence originates from a male donor with early-stage non-small cell lung cancer.

CDR3 region: CASSLGLGSEQYF. DNA of the CDR3: TGCGCCAGCAGCTTGGGGCTGGGCAGCGAGCAGTACTTC. The chain recombines TRBV5-1 with TRBJ2-7; no clear D. Trimming stripped 0 bases from V and 6 bases from J, with 10 bases between. Germline CDR1 and CDR2: SGHRS and YFSETQ. The CDR3 length is 13 residues.